This TCR beta chain is from a study of T cells in Graves' hyperthyroidism and ophthalmopathy. The wider study: Peripheral blood was obtained at initial diagnosis, preceding any treatment.

Germline CDR1 and CDR2: SGHRS and YFSETQ. Trimming left V 5 bases short and J 3 bases short, with 20 bases between. The CDR3 consists of 16 residues. Amplification of TCR beta CDR3 regions was performed using RNA transcripts as template. HTBI primers drove first-round RT-PCR of the TCR CDR3. A single record per CDR3 protein comes from TCRdb applying MiXCR to the multiplex PCR reads. Among fewer than 550,000 distinct CDR3 sequences listed, approximately 25% were seen once. The sample holds many counts of this clonotype. Its antigen is currently unknown. Broader study findings: Using 13 V-J features, a model discriminated ophthalmopathy from stable hyperthyroidism. Most expanded thyroid clonotypes above 0.001 also appeared in blood.

This chain connects TRBV5-1 to TRBJ1-2, with D possibly matching TRBD1 (6 bases). The sequence was collected from a woman aged 30 to 39 with Graves' ophthalmopathy. Specimen: blood. This CDR3 is CASSGIRGSNYYGYTF. The CDR3 coding sequence is TGCGCCAGCAGTGGGATCAGGGGATCGAATTACTATGGCTACACCTTC.